This entry concerns a single T cell receptor beta chain. Its antigen is still unknown. The data derive from a study of PD-L1 blockade in urothelial cancer. Overall study: Chemotherapy regimens numbering 0 to 3 had been given to patients.

The time point: pretreatment peripheral blood. Produced via immunoSEQ multiplex PCR; TCRdb's table is partial and in-frame only. The table shows approximately 70,000 clones, with roughly 84% occurring only once. Study-level results: Better progression-free and overall survival followed lower pretreatment blood clonality.

The V and J ends lost 6 bases and 5 bases, in that order; junction bases with no gene match: 2. Germline values: CDR1 SNHLY, CDR2 FYNNEI. This CDR3 comprises 14 residues. Sequencing used PBMCs, obtained around atezolizumab (anti-PD-L1) treatment. This chain links TRBV2 with TRBJ2-7, with 15 nucleotides matching TRBD2. The TCR comes from a woman between 70 and 85 years old with urothelial cancer. The CDR3 DNA is TGTGCCAGCAGCGGACTAGCGGGAGGGCACGAGCAGTACTTC. Protein: CASSGLAGGHEQYF.